Listed here are 10 T cell receptor beta chains from one sample, sequenced in a study of technical replicates of blood from a few donors (TCRdb year 2017). Libraries were made using the immunoSEQ multiplex PCR assay. Entries here come from immuneACCESS through TCRdb and include only in-frame sequences with V and J called. Some clones fail to appear in such tables; in the studies checked, an unresolved V gene covers under half of the shortfall, and the cause of the remainder is unknown. The sample records some 63,000 clones, 80% to 90% of which are singletons. The ten largest clones capture around 5.2% of the sample. The source material was PBMCs. The origin of the receptors is a human donor in good health. Some clones in this sample may be carry-over from other donors' samples.

The V gene is TRBV18, the J gene TRBJ2-5, with a tentative D call TRBD2 (5 bases). Germline CDR1 KGHSH, CDR2 LQKENI. The V end was cut by 0 bases, the J end by 2 bases, with 10 bases between. This CDR3 contains 15 residues. The CDR3 is CASSPPALGQETQYF. In nucleotides, the CDR3 is TGTGCCAGCTCACCACCAGCACTAGGGCAAGAGACCCAGTACTTC.

The CDR3 loop reads CSVESGAGVAQYF. The CDR3 DNA reads TGCAGCGTTGAAAGTGGTGCCGGGGTGGCCCAGTACTTC. The V and J genes are TRBV29-1 and TRBJ2-5, with a weak D call TRBD2 (5 bases). Trimming took off 2 bases at V and 9 bases at J, with 16 bases between the two ends. Germline CDR1 reads SQVTM; CDR2 reads ANQGSEA. This CDR3 contains 13 residues.

V and J are TRBV19 and TRBJ2-7; D ambiguous. Deletions cut 3 bases from V and 3 bases from J, with 15 bases between. Germline CDR1 LNHDA, CDR2 SQIVND (reference sequence). CDR3 size: 15 residues. The CDR3 protein is CASSIGSGPGYEQYF. The CDR3 nucleotides read TGTGCCAGTAGTATCGGTTCTGGTCCGGGCTACGAGCAGTACTTC.

The V call is TRBV2, the J call TRBJ2-3; perhaps TRBD2 as D (6 bases). V was pared by 8 bases and J by 5 bases, with 11 bases between. The germline V gene has CDR1 SNHLY and CDR2 FYNNEI. The CDR3 extends over 12 amino acids. The CDR3 DNA is TGTGCCAGCGGGCCGCGGGGAGATACGCAGTATTTT. This gives the protein CASGPRGDTQYF.

This clone showed up just once. The chain links TRBV6-5 to TRBJ2-5; unclear D gene. This CDR3 contains 14 residues. Germline lookup yields CDR1 MNHEY and CDR2 SVGAGI. V shed 5 bases and J shed 4 bases, with 14 bases lying between them. The CDR3, as DNA: TGTGCCAGCAGTGTGACTCCGGGTCGAGAGACCCAGTACTTC. Amino acid sequence: CASSVTPGRETQYF.

CDR3 loop: CASSPWDRTNTEAFF. CDR3 in DNA: TGTGCCAGTAGTCCCTGGGACAGGACGAACACTGAAGCTTTCTTT. The rearrangement uses TRBV19 and TRBJ1-1, with 8 bases fitting TRBD1. V lost 5 bases to trimming and J lost 1 base; unmatched junction nucleotides: 6. Looked up from germline, CDR1 is LNHDA and CDR2 is SQIVND (reference sequence). CDR3 length: 15 residues.

This clone has a handful of counts. J is TRBJ2-2 and V is TRBV7-2; 9 positions agree with TRBD2. The CDR3 contains 16 residues. Germline CDR1 is SGHTA and CDR2 is FQGNSA. Trimming removed 5 bases from V and 0 bases from J; junction bases left unmatched: 4. CDR3 sequence (DNA): TGTGCCAGCAGCCCCTTAGCGGGAGCGAACACCGGGGAGCTGTTTTTT. Amino acid sequence: CASSPLAGANTGELFF.

V is TRBV5-1 and J is TRBJ2-4, with D perhaps TRBD1 (6 bases). Trimming took 5 bases from V and 2 from J, leaving 8 bases between them. Per germline, CDR1 SGHRS and CDR2 YFSETQ. The CDR3 has 13 residues. This CDR3 reads CASRRGSKNIQYF. The CDR3 DNA reads as TGCGCCAGCAGGAGGGGGTCCAAAAACATTCAGTACTTC.

The genes are TRBV11-2 and TRBJ2-3, with D hard to call. Germline V lookup: CDR1 SGHAT, CDR2 FQNNGV. The CDR3 extends over 14 amino acids. The ends were cut back, 1 base at V and 2 bases at J, with 7 bases in the middle. Here the CDR3 reads CASSLGSSTDTQYF. The CDR3 coding sequence is TGTGCCAGCAGCTTAGGTAGTTCCACAGATACGCAGTATTTT.

V is TRBV4-1 and J is TRBJ2-1, with 8 bases that match TRBD2. CDR1 MGHRA and CDR2 YSYEKL come from the germline V gene. The length of the CDR3 is 13 residues. Trimming at V came to 4 bases and at J to 9 bases, leaving 5 bases not matched to a gene. The CDR3 region has the DNA TGCGCCAGCAGCCCGGGGGGGTTCAGTGAGCAGTTCTTC. As protein: CASSPGGFSEQFF.